The sequence of this TCR beta chain was determined in a study (dated by TCRdb to 2013 to 2014). The germline V gene (reference sequence) provides CDR1 GTSNPN and CDR2 SVGIG. The CDR3 runs 16 amino acids, cysteine and phenylalanine included. The only DNA kept is the CDR3, 48 bases in frame from the first base. Trimming takes 3 bases from V and 1 base from J, and the germline ends sit 19 bases apart. Of note for this clonotype: What antigen it recognizes has not been identified. It has no much larger one-base neighbor in the sample; base qualities were not kept.

This sample was sequenced with an Illumina Genome Analyzer IIx. TCRdb cleaned the public reads at Q25 with fastp, built clones with MiXCR and kept in-frame beta chains. Entries that share a CDR3 protein sequence are merged under the most common genes and DNA. This sample has around 15,000 distinct CDR3 sequences in its table, and about 35% of those were observed once. The ten largest account for about 16% of the sample. This clonotype originated in a human donor. The sequenced sample was blood. The sequence links TRBV30 to TRBJ2-7; the D region may be TRBD1 or TRBD2, each matching 5 bases equally. The CDR3 here reads CAWSAAIGTDSYEQYF. The DNA reads TGTGCCTGGAGCGCCGCCATTGGGACGGATTCCTACGAGCAGTACTTC.